This T cell receptor (beta chain) was recovered during a study of brain T cells in children with intractable seizures. Study-wide findings and caveats: Pre- and post-surgery blood differed in depth, so pre-surgery absences may be undersampling.

Looked up from germline, CDR1 is ENHRY and CDR2 is SYGVKD. This CDR3 has 12 amino acids. The germline V and J ends were trimmed by 0 bases and 7 bases, with 4 bases remaining between them. Using immunoSEQ multiplex PCR, the repertoire was profiled, and TCRdb retains in-frame clones only, with some absent. The sample carries 110,000 or so clones, approximately 94% recorded once. The sequenced cases were selected for having the highest brain T cell transcript signatures. In regard to this clone: Its specificity is not known.

The chain is built from TRBV10-3 and TRBJ2-1; D remains unclear. This clonotype was sampled from a boy younger than two with hemimegalencephaly and intractable seizures. The specimen comprised peripheral blood, sampled at surgery. The CDR3 DNA reads as TGTGCCATCAGTGAGTCCCAAAATGAGCAGTTCTTC. Its translation is CAISESQNEQFF.